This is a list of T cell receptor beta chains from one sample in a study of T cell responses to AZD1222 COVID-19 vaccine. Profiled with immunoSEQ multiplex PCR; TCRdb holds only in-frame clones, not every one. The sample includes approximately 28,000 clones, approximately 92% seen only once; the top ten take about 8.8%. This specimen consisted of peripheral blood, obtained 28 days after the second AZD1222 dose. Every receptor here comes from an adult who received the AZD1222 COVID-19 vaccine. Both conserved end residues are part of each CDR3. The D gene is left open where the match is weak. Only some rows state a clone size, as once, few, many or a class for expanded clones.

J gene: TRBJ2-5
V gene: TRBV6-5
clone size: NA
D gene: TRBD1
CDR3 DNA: TGTGCCAGCATTCCAACCGGGACAGCCCAAGAGACCCAGTACTTC
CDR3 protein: CASIPTGTAQETQYF

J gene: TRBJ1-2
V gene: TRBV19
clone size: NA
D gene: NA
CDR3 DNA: TGTGCCAGTAGTATGGCGGTTTGGAGTGGCTACACCTTC
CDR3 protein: CASSMAVWSGYTF

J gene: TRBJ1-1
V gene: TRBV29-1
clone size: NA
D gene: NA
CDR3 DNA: TGCAGCGTTGTGAACACTGAAGCTTTCTTT
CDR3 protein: CSVVNTEAFF

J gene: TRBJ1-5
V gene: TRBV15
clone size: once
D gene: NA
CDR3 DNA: TGTGCCACCAGCAGAGATGGGGGCAGGGGAAAGCCCCAGCATTTT
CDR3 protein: CATSRDGGRGKPQHF

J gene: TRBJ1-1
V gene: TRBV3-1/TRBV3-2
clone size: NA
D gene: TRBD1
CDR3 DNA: TGTGCCAGCAGCCGACAGGGGGCGGAATTCACTGAAGCTTTCTTT
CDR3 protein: CASSRQGAEFTEAFF

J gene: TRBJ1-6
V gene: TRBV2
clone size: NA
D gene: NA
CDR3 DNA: TGTGCCAGCAGTGCTTTTAGGCCCCATAATTCACCCCTCCACTTT
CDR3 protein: CASSAFRPHNSPLHF

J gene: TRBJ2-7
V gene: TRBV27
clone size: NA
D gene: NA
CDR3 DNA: TGTGCCAGCAGCCGGAGCGCCAGCTACGAGCAGTACTTC
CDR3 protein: CASSRSASYEQYF

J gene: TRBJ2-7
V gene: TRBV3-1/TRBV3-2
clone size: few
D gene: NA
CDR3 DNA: TGTGCCAGCAGCCTACGGGCCCCAGGGTACGAGCAGTACTTC
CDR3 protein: CASSLRAPGYEQYF

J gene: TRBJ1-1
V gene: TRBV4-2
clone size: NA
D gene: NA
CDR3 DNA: TGTGCCAGCAGCCAAGGGAGGGCGACGAACACTGAAGCTTTCTTT
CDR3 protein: CASSQGRATNTEAFF

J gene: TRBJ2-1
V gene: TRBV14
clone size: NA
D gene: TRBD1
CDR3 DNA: TGTGCCAGCAGCCCAAACCGCCGGACAGGGGGCTATGACAATGAGCAGTTCTTC
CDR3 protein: CASSPNRRTGGYDNEQFF

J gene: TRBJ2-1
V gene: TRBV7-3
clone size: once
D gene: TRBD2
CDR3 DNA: TGTGCCAGCAGTCTCGGGACTAGGAGGTACAATGAGCAGTTCTTC
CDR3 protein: CASSLGTRRYNEQFF

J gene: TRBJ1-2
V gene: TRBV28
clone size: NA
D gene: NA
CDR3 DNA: TGTGCCAGCTACCTGCGAGCCGGTCAGATCTACACCTTC
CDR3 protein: CASYLRAGQIYTF

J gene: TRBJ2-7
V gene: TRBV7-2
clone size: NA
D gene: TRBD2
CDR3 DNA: TGTGCCAGCAGCTTAACGCGGGAGGTAAAGCCCTACGAGCAGTACTTC
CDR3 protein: CASSLTREVKPYEQYF

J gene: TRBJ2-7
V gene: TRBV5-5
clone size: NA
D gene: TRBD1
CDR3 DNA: TGTGCCAGCAGCTTAATTATCGGACAGGGGTACTCCTACGAGCAGTACTTC
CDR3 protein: CASSLIIGQGYSYEQYF

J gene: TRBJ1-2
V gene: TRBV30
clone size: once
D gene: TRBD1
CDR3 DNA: TGTGCCTGGAGGCGGGAACAGGGGCTCGGCTACACCTTC
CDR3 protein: CAWRREQGLGYTF

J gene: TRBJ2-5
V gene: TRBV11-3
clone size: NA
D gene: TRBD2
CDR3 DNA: TGTGCCAGCAGCTTAGAAATACGGGAGGAAAGTGATCAAGAGACCCAGTACTTC
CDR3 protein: CASSLEIREESDQETQYF

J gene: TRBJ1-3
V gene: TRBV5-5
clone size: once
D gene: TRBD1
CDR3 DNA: TGTGCCAGCAGCTGGGTGACAGGGCCCTCTGGAAACACCATATATTTT
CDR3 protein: CASSWVTGPSGNTIYF

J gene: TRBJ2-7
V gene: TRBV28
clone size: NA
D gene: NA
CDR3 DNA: TGTGCCAGCAGTTTGAGGGGCGAGCAGTACTTC
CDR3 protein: CASSLRGEQYF

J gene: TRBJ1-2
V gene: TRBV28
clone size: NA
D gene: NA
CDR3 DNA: TGTGCCAGCAGTACCTCGACAGGCCCCTATCTCTATGGCTACACCTTC
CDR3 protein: CASSTSTGPYLYGYTF

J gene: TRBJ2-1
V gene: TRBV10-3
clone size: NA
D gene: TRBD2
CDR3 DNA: TGTGCCATCAGTGCGCAGCGGGGTCTCTCCTACAATGAGCAGTTCTTC
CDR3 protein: CAISAQRGLSYNEQFF

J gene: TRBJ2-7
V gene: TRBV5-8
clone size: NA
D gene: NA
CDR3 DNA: TGTGCCAGCAGCACAACATTAGGGGGGAGAAGCGACTACGAGCAGTACTTC
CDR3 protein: CASSTTLGGRSDYEQYF

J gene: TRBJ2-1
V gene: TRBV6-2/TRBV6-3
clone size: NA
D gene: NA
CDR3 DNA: TGTGCCAGCAGTTACCAGTACAATGAGCAGTTCTTC
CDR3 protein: CASSYQYNEQFF

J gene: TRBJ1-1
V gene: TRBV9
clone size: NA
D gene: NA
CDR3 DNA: TGTGCCAGCAGCCTTAGGGATTCTAGTTCTAACACTGAAGCTTTCTTT
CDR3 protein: CASSLRDSSSNTEAFF

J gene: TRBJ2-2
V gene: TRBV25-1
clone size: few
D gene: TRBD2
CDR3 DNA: TGTGCCAGCAGTGCTCACCAGGGCGGGAGGGGCACCGGGGAGCTGTTTTTT
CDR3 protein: CASSAHQGGRGTGELFF

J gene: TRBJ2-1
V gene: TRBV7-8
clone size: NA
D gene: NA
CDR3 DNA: TGTGCCAGCAGCCAGGGTGGGATTGAGCAGTTCTTC
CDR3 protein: CASSQGGIEQFF